The 11 T cell receptor beta chains presented below share a single source sample, sequenced in a study of blood T cells in healthy people across ages. Combining a sample-barcoded 5' primer with a J-beta primer mix, a second PCR ran for roughly 6 to 11 cycles. TCRdb re-analysed the 5' RACE reads in MiXCR, keeping a single row per CDR3 protein. The data contain 650,000 to 700,000 distinct CDR3 sequences, 40% to 65% of them seen just once; the ten biggest clones take up approximately 12%. Material: blood. These receptors were collected from an elderly woman in good health.

The chain has TRBV24-1 and TRBJ1-2; no reliable D call. V was shortened by 2 bases and J by 4 bases, with 4 bases between the two germline ends. Germline loops: CDR1 KGHDR, CDR2 SFDVKD. CDR3 length equals 12 residues. The CDR3: CATSDSGYGYTF. The CDR3 DNA reads TGTGCCACCAGTGATTCTGGCTATGGCTACACCTTC.

Ten or more counts support this clonotype. The V call is TRBV20-1, the J call TRBJ2-5, with D perhaps TRBD2 (6 bases). This CDR3 region has 12 residues. Germline V CDR1 and CDR2: DFQATT, SNEGSKA (reference sequence). Trimming took 6 bases from V and 4 from J, leaving 12 bases between them. CDR3 amino acids: CSALTRTETQYF. CDR3 nucleotide sequence: TGCAGTGCCTTGACTAGGACAGAGACCCAGTACTTC.

This clonotype was detected ten times or more. J is TRBJ2-5 and V is TRBV6-5; perhaps D is TRBD1 or TRBD2 (5 bases each). Trimming took 0 bases from V and 2 from J, leaving 13 bases between them. The germline V gene encodes CDR1 MNHEY and CDR2 SVGAGI. The CDR3 runs to 16 residues. The CDR3 region is CASSYSFGAPQETQYF. Here the CDR3 DNA reads TGTGCCAGCAGTTACTCTTTCGGGGCACCACAAGAGACCCAGTACTTC.

The V and J genes are TRBV7-9 and TRBJ2-2; D is possibly TRBD2 (6 bases). The CDR3 is 17 residues long. CDR1 and CDR2 (germline): SEHNR, FQNEAQ (reference sequence). Trimming stripped 4 bases from V and 0 bases from J, with 15 bases between. CDR3 nucleotide sequence: TGTGCCAGCAGCTCGCGGACGGGGGACCCGAACACCGGGGAGCTGTTTTTT. Protein: CASSSRTGDPNTGELFF. Drawing the rest from reference TRBV7-9 and TRBJ2-2, the complete variable domain is DTGVSQNPRHKITKRGQNVTFRCDPISEHNRLYWYRQTLGQGPEFLTYFQNEAQLEKSRLLSDRFSAERPKGSFSTLEIQRTEQGDSAMYLCASSSRTGDPNTGELFFGEGSRLTVL.

This clonotype has ten or more counts. The gene calls are TRBV5-1 and TRBJ2-1; tentatively, D is TRBD1 (6 bases). Trimming took 4 bases from V and 4 from J, leaving 18 bases between them. Looked up from germline, CDR1 is SGHRS and CDR2 is YFSETQ. This CDR3 has 16 amino acids. DNA of the CDR3: TGCGCCAGCAGCCCACCCGGGACAACCTCATACAATGAGCAGTTCTTC. Translating gives CASSPPGTTSYNEQFF.

The chain has TRBV10-3 and TRBJ2-5; possibly TRBD1 or TRBD2 for D (6 bases each). The CDR3 spans 16 residues. V was cut by 2 bases and J by 1 base, with 14 bases left in between. Germline loops: CDR1 ENHRY, CDR2 SYGVKD. CDR3 bases: TGTGCCATCAGTGAGAAGAGGGGGGCCGGCCAAGAGACCCAGTACTTC. Protein product: CAISEKRGAGQETQYF.

Many counts were recorded for this clonotype. The J gene is TRBJ2-3, the V gene TRBV5-1; possible D gene TRBD2, 6 bases. The CDR3 runs 14 residues. V was shortened by 0 bases and J by 8 bases, with 13 bases between the two germline ends. Per germline, CDR1 SGHRS and CDR2 YFSETQ. The CDR3 here is CASSLDFGGGTQYF. The DNA of the CDR3 is TGCGCCAGCAGCTTGGACTTCGGGGGAGGTACGCAGTATTTT.

The J gene is TRBJ1-2, the V gene TRBV6-5; a possible D gene is TRBD1 (5 bases). V was trimmed by 6 bases and J by 4 bases, leaving 18 bases between them. The germline CDR1 and CDR2 sequences are MNHEY and SVGAGI. The CDR3 is 15 amino acids. The CDR3 protein is CASRHDRGLGYGYTF. CDR3 DNA: TGTGCCAGCAGGCACGACCGGGGGTTGGGCTATGGCTACACCTTC.

This clonotype showed up many times. The CDR3 nucleotides are TGCGCCAGCAGCCAAGATACAAGCGTGGTGGGGCAGACCCAGTACTTC. This sequence encodes CASSQDTSVVGQTQYF. The rearrangement joins TRBV4-1 to TRBJ2-5, with TRBD1 as a possible D gene (5 bases). V gave up 0 bases and J gave up 6 bases, with 17 bases separating them. CDR1 MGHRA and CDR2 YSYEKL come from the germline V gene. This CDR3 is 16 amino acids long.

On this clonotype itself: A much larger clonotype is one base distant, so this may be a read error. The chain combines TRBV3-1 with TRBJ2-5; the D gene is possibly TRBD1 (6 bases). This CDR3 contains 14 residues. Germline V CDR1 and CDR2: LGHDT, YNNKEL (reference sequence). The DNA for the CDR3 is TGTGCCAGCAGCCAAGATGACAGGATAGAGGCCCAGTACTTC. Its translation is CASSQDDRIEAQYF.

The chain links TRBV9 to TRBJ2-7; the match to TRBD1 covers 8 bases. After removal of 4 bases from V and 3 bases from J, the junction contained 12 bases not matched to a gene. Germline V gives CDR1 SGDLS, CDR2 YYNGEE. This CDR3 contains 16 residues. The DNA for the CDR3 is TGTGCCAGCAGCATAGCCCCAGGGGGCTCAGTCTACGAGCAGTACTTC. Amino acids: CASSIAPGGSVYEQYF.